This T cell receptor beta chain is from a study of regulatory T cells in long-lasting Graves disease (dated by TCRdb to the early 2020s). Concerning the study at large: Patients with newly diagnosed Graves' disease had been on antithyroid drugs for under 3 months. This study used TCR sequencing and RNA sequencing of peripheral blood to compare persistent Graves' disease patients against newly diagnosed Graves' disease patients. The study took place in China and was registered as a clinical trial. A total of about 35 samples underwent TCR sequencing, from roughly 13 patients with persistent Graves' disease and approximately 20 patients with newly diagnosed Graves' disease. Results and caveats for the whole study, not just this receptor: More public clonotypes were shared among persistent patients (more than 2,500) than among newly diagnosed patients (over 900). Persistent Graves' disease patients showed lower TCR Shannon entropy and fewer highly expanded clones than newly diagnosed patients, suggesting clonal expansion. Sequencing and analysis were restricted to the TCR beta chain. Preferential use of TRBV28, TRBJ1-2 and TRBJ2-5 was observed in persistent disease, whereas TRBV20-1 and TRBJ2-1 were favored in newly diagnosed disease. Only peripheral blood was studied, because thyroid tissue, the primary lesion, was inaccessible. As a limitation, the authors acknowledged that the small sample size may reduce accuracy.

This clonotype was picked up many times. What this receptor recognizes is not known. Per-nucleotide qualities are absent, and no much larger clonotype sits a single base away. Taken with the paper, the label for time point translates to: newly diagnosed GD, antithyroid drugs for less than 3 months. For both TCR sequencing and RNA sequencing, RNA was extracted from PBMCs using TRIzol. The diagnosis of Graves' disease followed American Thyroid Association guidelines. Patients for the study were recruited at an endocrinology department in Xi'an, China. From each patient, approximately 9.9 milliliters of peripheral blood was collected into an EDTA anticoagulant tube. PBMCs were isolated by Ficoll Paque Plus density gradient separation without further T cell sorting. An Agilent 2100 Bioanalyzer and agarose gel were used to assess RNA quality, and a NanoDrop 2000 was used to measure RNA concentration. A distance of 21 bases separates the germline ends of V and J, which lose 7 bases and 6 bases respectively. Including the terminal cysteine and phenylalanine, the CDR3 comprises 15 residues. Solely the CDR3 DNA is kept, with 45 bases framed from the first base. In the germline V gene, CDR1 corresponds to MDHEN and CDR2 to SYDVKM.

The method was multiplex PCR. Instrument on record: Illumina HiSeq 4000. To build TCR beta libraries, CDR3 regions were amplified by Arm-PCR using iRepertoire HTBI primers. Before sequencing, the PCR products went through gel purification. The paper's data handling went like this. Gene usage analysis of CDR3 amino acid clonotypes used the approximately 56 TRBV and about 15 TRBJ segments found across samples. Filtered high-quality paired reads were merged into contigs using COPE and FqMerger. BLAST was used to align contigs to the IMGT TRBV, TRBD and TRBJ reference genes, and CDR3 was defined following IMGT. Highly expanded clones were defined as clonotypes with a frequency above 0.1%. Repertoire diversity was measured by Shannon entropy, and V-J evenness by the Gini coefficient. Clonotypes shared by more than one individual were considered public. TCRdb cleaned the public reads at Q25 with fastp, built clones with MiXCR and kept in-frame beta chains. Records with the same CDR3 protein are collapsed into one entry carrying the most frequent genes and DNA. The V and J calls reflect TCRdb's pipeline rather than the authors' work. This sample comprises about 620,000 distinct CDR3 sequences, less than 20% of them detected only once. The ten largest make up 15% to 20% of the sample.

The same specimen was also included in a second study, on T cells in Graves' hyperthyroidism and ophthalmopathy. In that second paper, the authors write: Graves' hyperthyroidism was defined as stable when no progression to ophthalmopathy occurred over 18 months of follow-up. Hyperthyroidism patients were newly diagnosed, had a disease duration of under 2 months, and were aged 18 to 65 years. Exclusion was applied to patients with uncontrolled infections, other autoimmune diseases, pregnancy or lactation. Diagnoses were based on clinical symptoms, serum thyroxine and TRAb, thyroid ultrasound and orbital computed tomography. The TCR CDR3 was subjected to a first round of RT-PCR using the HTBI primer set and the Qiagen OneStep RT-PCR kit. Most expanded thyroid clonotypes (frequency above 0.001) were also detected in blood, suggesting blood repertoires may reflect thyroid immune responses. A 13 V-J signature model separated ophthalmopathy from stable hyperthyroidism, with about 88% sensitivity and roughly 84% specificity in cross-validation and 80%/75% in testing. In validation, the model predicted progression to ophthalmopathy with roughly 66% sensitivity and around 72% specificity, a median of approximately 6.5 months before onset. TCR V-J signatures able to tell the groups apart were searched for in a discovery cohort of 100 patients, of whom 43 had Graves' ophthalmopathy and 57 had stable Graves' hyperthyroidism. Prospective prediction of ophthalmopathy was tested in an independent validation cohort consisting of 18 to 20 hyperthyroidism patients and over 15 patients who later progressed to ophthalmopathy. For training and testing, the 110 or so patients in the discovery cohort were randomly divided in a 7:3 ratio. In addition, the study compared T-cell repertoires in thyroid tissue and in blood from 6 or 7 Graves' hyperthyroidism patients. After sampling, hyperthyroidism patients received methimazole starting at 30 mg daily, and ophthalmopathy patients received high-dose intravenous methylprednisolone. A second multiplex PCR round built the libraries, followed by size selection and purification. Sequencing of the libraries was done on an Illumina HiSeq2000 using paired-end 100 bp reads. SOAPnuke was used to process the raw data, with reads discarded if the reads contained adapters or uncalled bases, had a mean Phred below 15, or lacked an exact constant-primer or identifier match. High-quality paired reads were merged using COPE v1.2.5, and each unique nucleotide sequence was defined as a clonotype. Clonotypes were aligned to IMGT TRBV, TRBD and TRBJ reference segments using MiTCR v1.1. The analysis was restricted to V-J combinations with a frequency above 0.0001, which together covered 99.2% of the repertoires. A TCS score was defined as the ratio of F50 (clonal expansion) to E x V (chaos), with BLOSUM62-based TCRdist applied between CDR3 peptides within each V-J. Welch's t-statistics and random forest reduced around 550 V-J features to 10 to 15, which were used in a naive Bayes classifier (R e1071). No statistical method was used to fix the sample size in advance, and group allocation was not hidden from the investigators. The paper reports TCR Vbeta CDR3 sequencing of 135 peripheral blood samples: around 45 ophthalmopathy, roughly 80 hyperthyroidism and about 17 progressor patients.

The chain couples TRBV28 to TRBJ1-2, and possibly TRBD1, on 6 matching bases. The sample was peripheral blood mononuclear cells (PBMCs), taken at new diagnosis, from a patient treated with antithyroid drugs. This sequence was found in a woman younger than 45 with Graves disease. Donor details come from another sample of the same person, matched by shared clones. The sequenced DNA: TGTGCCAGCAATAGGGGGGGAGGCATGTTCCATGGCTACACCTTC. It translates to CASNRGGGMFHGYTF.